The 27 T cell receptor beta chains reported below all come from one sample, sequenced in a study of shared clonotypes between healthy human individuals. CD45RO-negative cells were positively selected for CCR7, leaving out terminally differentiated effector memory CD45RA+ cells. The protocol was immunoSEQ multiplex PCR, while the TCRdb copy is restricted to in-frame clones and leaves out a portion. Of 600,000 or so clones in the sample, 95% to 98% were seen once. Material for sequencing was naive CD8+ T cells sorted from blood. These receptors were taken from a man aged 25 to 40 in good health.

In nucleotides, the CDR3 is TGTGCCACCAGCTCCCAGGGGACCCAGTACTTC. It specifies CATSSQGTQYF. The V gene is TRBV15, the J gene TRBJ2-5, with a tentative D call TRBD1 (5 bases). The V end lost 5 bases, the J end lost 7 bases, and 8 bases lay between the germline ends. The V gene's germline CDR1 is LNHNV and CDR2 YYDKDF (reference sequence). The CDR3 length is 11 residues.

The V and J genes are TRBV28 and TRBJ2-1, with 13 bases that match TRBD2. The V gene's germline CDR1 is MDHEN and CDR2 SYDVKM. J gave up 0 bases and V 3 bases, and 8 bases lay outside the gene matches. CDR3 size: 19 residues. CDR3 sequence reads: CASSLSGLAGISSYNEQFF. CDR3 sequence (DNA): TGTGCCAGCAGTTTGTCGGGACTAGCGGGAATTTCCTCCTACAATGAGCAGTTCTTC.

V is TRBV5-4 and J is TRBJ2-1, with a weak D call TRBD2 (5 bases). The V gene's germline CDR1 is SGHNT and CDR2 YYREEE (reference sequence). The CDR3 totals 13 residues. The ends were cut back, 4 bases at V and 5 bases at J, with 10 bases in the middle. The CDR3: CASSRDGNNEQFF. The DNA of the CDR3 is TGTGCCAGCAGCCGTGACGGGAACAATGAGCAGTTCTTC.

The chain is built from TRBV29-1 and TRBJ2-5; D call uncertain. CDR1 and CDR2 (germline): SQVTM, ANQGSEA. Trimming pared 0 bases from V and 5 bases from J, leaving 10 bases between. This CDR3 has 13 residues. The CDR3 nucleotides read TGCAGCGTTGAAGATGCAGGTTCGGAGACCCAGTACTTC. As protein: CSVEDAGSETQYF. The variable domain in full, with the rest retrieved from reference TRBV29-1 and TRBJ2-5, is SAVISQKPSRDICQRGTSLTIQCQVDSQVTMMFWYRQQPGQSLTLIATANQGSEATYESGFVIDKFPISRPNLTFSTLTVSNMSPEDSSIYLCSVEDAGSETQYFGPGTRLLVL.

CDR3 sequence: CSVDAGQGKERIYEQYF. The CDR3 region has the DNA TGCAGCGTTGATGCGGGACAGGGGAAAGAGCGGATCTACGAGCAGTACTTC. The V call is TRBV29-1, the J call TRBJ2-7; 10 nucleotides line up with TRBD1. This CDR3 is 17 amino acids long. Germline CDR1 is SQVTM and CDR2 is ANQGSEA. V shed 3 bases, J shed 3 bases, and the junction held 14 bases outside the gene matches.

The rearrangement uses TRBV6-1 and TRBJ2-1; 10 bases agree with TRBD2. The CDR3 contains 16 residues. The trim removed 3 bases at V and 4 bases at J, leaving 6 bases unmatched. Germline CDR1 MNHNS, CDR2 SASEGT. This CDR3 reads CASSDHSGRHYNEQFF. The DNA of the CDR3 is TGTGCCAGCAGTGATCATAGCGGGAGGCATTACAATGAGCAGTTCTTC.

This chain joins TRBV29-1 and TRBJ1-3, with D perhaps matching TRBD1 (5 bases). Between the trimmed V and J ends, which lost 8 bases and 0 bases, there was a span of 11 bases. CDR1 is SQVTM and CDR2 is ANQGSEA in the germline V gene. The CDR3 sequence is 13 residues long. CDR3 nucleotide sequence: TGCAGCATTTGGGGGTCCTCTGGAAACACCATATATTTT. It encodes CSIWGSSGNTIYF.

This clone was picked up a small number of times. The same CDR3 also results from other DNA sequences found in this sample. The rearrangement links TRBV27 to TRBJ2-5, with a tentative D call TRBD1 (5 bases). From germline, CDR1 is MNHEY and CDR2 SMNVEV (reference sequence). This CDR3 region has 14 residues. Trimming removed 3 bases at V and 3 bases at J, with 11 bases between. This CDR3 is CASSLLGPEETQYF. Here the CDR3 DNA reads TGTGCCAGCAGTTTGTTGGGGCCGGAAGAGACCCAGTACTTC.

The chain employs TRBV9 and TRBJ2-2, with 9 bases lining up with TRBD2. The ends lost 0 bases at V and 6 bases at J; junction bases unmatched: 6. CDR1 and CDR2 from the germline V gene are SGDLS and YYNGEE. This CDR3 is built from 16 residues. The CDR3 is CASSVVGSGSSGELFF. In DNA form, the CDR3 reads TGTGCCAGCAGCGTAGTTGGTAGCGGGAGTTCCGGGGAGCTGTTTTTT.

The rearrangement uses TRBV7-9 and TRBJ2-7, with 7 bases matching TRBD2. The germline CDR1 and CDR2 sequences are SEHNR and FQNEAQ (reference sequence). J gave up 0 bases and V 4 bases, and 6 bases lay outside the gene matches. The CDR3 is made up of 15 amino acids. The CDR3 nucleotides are TGTGCCAGCAGCTCAGCTACTAGCGCCTCCTACGAGCAGTACTTC. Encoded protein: CASSSATSASYEQYF.

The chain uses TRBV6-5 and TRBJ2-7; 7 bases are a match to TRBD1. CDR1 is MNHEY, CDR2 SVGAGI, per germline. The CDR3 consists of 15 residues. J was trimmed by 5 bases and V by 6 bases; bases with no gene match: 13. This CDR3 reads CASSHGVQGVDEQYF. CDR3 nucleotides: TGTGCCAGCAGCCACGGTGTTCAGGGGGTCGACGAGCAGTACTTC.

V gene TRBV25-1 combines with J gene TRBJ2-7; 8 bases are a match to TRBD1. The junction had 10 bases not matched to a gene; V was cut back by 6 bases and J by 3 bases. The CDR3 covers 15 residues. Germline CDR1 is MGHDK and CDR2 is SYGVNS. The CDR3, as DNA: TGTGCCAGCAGAGGTGGGACAGGCGATTTCTACGAGCAGTACTTC. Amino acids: CASRGGTGDFYEQYF.

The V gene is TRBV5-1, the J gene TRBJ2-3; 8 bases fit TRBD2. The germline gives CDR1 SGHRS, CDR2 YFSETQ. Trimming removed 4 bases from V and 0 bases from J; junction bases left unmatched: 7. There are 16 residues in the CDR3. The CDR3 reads CASSLGTSPSTDTQYF. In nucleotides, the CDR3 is TGCGCCAGCAGCCTTGGGACTAGTCCCAGCACAGATACGCAGTATTTT.

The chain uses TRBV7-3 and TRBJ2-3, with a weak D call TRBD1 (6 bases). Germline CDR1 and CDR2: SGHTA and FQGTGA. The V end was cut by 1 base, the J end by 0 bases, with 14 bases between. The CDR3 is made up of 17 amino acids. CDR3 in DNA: TGTGCCAGCAGCTTAATCCCAGCGAGGGGGAGCACAGATACGCAGTATTTT. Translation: CASSLIPARGSTDTQYF.

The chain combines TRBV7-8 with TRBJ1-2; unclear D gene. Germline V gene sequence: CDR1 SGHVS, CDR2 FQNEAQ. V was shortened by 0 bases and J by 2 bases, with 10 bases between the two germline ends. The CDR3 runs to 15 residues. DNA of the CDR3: TGTGCCAGCAGCTTAGCTGCGGTTAGGAACTATGGCTACACCTTC. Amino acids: CASSLAAVRNYGYTF.

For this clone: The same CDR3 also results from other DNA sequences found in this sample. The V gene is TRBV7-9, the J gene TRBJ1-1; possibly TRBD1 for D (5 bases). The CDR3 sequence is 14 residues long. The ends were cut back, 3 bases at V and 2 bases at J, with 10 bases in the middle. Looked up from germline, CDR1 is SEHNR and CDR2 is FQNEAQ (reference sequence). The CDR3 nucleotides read TGTGCCAGCAGCTTTGGGGGTGTTAACACTGAAGCTTTCTTT. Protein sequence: CASSFGGVNTEAFF.

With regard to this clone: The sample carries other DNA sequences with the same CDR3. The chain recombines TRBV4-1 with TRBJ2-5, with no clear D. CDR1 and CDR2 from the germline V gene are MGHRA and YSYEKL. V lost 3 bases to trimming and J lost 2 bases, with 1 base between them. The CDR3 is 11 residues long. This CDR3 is CASSHQETQYF. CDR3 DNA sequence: TGCGCCAGCAGCCATCAAGAGACCCAGTACTTC.

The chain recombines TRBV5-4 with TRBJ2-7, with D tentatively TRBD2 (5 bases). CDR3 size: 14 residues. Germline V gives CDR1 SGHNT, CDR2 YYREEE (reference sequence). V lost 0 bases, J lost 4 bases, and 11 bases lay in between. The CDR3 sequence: CASSLGVGDYEQYF. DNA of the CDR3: TGTGCCAGCAGCTTGGGAGTCGGGGATTACGAGCAGTACTTC.

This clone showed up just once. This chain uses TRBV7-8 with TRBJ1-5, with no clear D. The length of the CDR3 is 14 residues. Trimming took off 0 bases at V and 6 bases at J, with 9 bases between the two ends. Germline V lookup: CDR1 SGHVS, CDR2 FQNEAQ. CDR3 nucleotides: TGTGCCAGCAGCTTAGCTAACGCATTTCAGCCCCAGCATTTT. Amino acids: CASSLANAFQPQHF.

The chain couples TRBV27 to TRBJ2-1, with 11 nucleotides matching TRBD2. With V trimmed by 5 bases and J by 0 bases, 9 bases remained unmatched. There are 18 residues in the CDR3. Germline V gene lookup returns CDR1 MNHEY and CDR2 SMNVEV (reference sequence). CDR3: CASSPGTSGTYSYNEQFF. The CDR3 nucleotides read TGTGCCAGCAGTCCCGGGACTAGCGGAACCTACTCCTACAATGAGCAGTTCTTC.

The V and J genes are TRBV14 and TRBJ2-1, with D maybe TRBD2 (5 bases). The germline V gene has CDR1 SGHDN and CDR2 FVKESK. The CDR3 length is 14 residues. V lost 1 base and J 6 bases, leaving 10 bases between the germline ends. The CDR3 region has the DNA TGTGCCAGCAGCCAAGTCCTACGGGGCAATGAGCAGTTCTTC. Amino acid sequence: CASSQVLRGNEQFF.

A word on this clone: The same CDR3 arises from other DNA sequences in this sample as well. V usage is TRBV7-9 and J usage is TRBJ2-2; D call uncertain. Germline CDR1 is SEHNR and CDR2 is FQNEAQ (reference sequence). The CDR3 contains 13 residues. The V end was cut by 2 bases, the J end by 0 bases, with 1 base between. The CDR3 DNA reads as TGTGCCAGCAGCTTACCGAACACCGGGGAGCTGTTTTTT. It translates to CASSLPNTGELFF.

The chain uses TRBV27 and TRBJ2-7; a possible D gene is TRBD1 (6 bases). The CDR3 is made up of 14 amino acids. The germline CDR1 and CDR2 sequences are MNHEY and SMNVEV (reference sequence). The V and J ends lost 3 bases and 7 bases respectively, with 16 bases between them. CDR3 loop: CASSFAGVLEEQYF. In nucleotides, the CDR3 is TGTGCCAGCAGTTTTGCAGGGGTTTTGGAGGAGCAGTACTTC.

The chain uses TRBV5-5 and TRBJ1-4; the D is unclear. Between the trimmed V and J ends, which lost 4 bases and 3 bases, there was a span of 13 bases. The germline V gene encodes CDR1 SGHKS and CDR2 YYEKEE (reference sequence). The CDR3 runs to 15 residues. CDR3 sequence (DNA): TGTGCCAGCAGCATAAAACAGAGGCCTAATGAAAAACTGTTTTTT. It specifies CASSIKQRPNEKLFF. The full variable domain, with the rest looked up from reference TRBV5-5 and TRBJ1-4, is DAGVTQSPTHLIKTRGQQVTLRCSPISGHKSVSWYQQVLGQGPQFIFQYYEKEERGRGNFPDRFSARQFPNYSSELNVNALLLGDSALYLCASSIKQRPNEKLFFGSGTQLSVL.

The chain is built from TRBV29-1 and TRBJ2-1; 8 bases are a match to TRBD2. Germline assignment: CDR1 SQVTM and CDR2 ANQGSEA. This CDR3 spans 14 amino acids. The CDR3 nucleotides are TGCACCACCAAAAGTGGGACTAGTGTCAATGAGCAGTTCTTC. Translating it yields CTTKSGTSVNEQFF.

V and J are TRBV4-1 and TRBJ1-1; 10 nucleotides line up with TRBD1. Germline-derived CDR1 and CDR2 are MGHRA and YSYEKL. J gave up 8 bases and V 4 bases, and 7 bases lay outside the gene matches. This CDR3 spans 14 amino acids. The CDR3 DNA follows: TGCGCCAGCAGCCTGAGACAGGGGGCGGGCGAAGCTTTCTTT. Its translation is CASSLRQGAGEAFF.

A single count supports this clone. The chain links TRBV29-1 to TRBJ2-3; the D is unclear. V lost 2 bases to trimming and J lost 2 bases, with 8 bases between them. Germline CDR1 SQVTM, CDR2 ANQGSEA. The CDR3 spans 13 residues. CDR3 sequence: CSVEKQNTDTQYF. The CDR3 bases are TGCAGCGTTGAAAAACAGAACACAGATACGCAGTATTTT.